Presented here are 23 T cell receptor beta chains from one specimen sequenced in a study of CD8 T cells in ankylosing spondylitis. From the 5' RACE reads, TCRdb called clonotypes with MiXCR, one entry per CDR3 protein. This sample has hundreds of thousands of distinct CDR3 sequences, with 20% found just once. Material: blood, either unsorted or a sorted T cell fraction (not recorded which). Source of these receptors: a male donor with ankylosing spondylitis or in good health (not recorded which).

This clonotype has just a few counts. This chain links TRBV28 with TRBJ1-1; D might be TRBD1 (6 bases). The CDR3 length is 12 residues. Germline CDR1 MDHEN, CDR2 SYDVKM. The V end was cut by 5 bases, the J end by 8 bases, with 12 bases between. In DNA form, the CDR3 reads TGTGCCAGCAGTATCTCTCAGGGGGAAGCTTTCTTT. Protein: CASSISQGEAFF.

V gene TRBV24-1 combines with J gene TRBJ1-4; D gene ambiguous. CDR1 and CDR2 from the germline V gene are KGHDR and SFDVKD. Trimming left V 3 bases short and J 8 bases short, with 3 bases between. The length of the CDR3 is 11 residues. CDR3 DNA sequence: TGTGCCACCAGTGATCGGGAAAAACTGTTTTTT. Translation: CATSDREKLFF.

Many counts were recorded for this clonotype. CDR3 nucleotide sequence: TGCAGTGCACGCCGACAGGGCCGAAACACTGAAGCTTTCTTT. It encodes CSARRQGRNTEAFF. The chain couples TRBV20-1 to TRBJ1-1; 7 positions agree with TRBD1. Germline values: CDR1 DFQATT, CDR2 SNEGSKA (reference sequence). This CDR3 spans 14 amino acids. The trim removed 6 bases at V and 2 bases at J, leaving 9 bases unmatched.

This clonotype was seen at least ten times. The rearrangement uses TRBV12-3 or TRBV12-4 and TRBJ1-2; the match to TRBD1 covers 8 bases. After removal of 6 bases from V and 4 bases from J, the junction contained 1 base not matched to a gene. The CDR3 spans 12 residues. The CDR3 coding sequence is TGTGCCAGCAGACAGGGGGGCTATGGCTACACCTTC. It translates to CASRQGGYGYTF.

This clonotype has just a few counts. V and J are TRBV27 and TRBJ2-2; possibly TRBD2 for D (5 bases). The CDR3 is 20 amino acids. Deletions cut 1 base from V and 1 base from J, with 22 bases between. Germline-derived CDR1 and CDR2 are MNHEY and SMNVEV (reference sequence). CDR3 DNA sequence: TGTGCCAGCAGTTTATATGGATCTATCTGGCGGACTGGGAACACCGGGGAGCTGTTTTTT. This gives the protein CASSLYGSIWRTGNTGELFF.

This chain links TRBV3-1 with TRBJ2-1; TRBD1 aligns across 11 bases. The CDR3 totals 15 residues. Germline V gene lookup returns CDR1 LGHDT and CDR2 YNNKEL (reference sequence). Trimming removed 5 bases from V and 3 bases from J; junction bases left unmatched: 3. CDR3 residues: CASSSDRGLYNEQFF. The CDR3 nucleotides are TGTGCCAGCAGCTCGGACAGGGGGCTCTACAATGAGCAGTTCTTC.

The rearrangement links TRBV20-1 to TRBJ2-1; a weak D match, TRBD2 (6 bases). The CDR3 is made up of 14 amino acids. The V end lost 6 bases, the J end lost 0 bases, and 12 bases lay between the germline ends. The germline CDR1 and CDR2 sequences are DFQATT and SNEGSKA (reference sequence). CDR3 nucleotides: TGCAGTGCCCCGGACGGGAGCTCCTACAATGAGCAGTTCTTC. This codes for CSAPDGSSYNEQFF.

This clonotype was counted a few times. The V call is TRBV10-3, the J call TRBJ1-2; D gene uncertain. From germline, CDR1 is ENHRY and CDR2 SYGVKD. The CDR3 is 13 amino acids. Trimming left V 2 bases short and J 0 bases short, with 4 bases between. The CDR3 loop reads CAISERSNYGYTF. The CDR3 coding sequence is TGTGCCATCAGTGAGAGGTCTAACTATGGCTACACCTTC.

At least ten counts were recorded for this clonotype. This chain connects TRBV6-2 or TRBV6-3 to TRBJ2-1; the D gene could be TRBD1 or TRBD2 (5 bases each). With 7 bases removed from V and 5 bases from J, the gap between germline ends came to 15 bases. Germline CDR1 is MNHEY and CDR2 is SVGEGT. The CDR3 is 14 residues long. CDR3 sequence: CASKGTEINNEQFF. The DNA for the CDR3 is TGTGCCAGCAAAGGGACGGAGATAAACAATGAGCAGTTCTTC.

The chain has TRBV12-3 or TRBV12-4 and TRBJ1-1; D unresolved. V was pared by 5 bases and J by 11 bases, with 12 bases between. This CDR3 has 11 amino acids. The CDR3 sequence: CASSVLGVAFF. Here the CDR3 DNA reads TGTGCCAGCAGTGTCCTTGGGGTCGCTTTCTTT.

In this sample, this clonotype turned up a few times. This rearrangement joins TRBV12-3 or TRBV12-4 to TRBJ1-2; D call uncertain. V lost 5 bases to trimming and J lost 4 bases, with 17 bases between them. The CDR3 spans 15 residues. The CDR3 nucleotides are TGTGCCAGCAGTCCCGACCGGATCGGCGGCTATGGCTACACCTTC. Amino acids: CASSPDRIGGYGYTF.

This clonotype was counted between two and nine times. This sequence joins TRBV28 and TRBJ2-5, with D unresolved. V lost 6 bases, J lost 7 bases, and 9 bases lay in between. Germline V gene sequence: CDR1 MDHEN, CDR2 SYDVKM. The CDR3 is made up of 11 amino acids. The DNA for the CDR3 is TGTGCCAGCAGGTTCGAGGCGACCCAGTACTTC. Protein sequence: CASRFEATQYF.

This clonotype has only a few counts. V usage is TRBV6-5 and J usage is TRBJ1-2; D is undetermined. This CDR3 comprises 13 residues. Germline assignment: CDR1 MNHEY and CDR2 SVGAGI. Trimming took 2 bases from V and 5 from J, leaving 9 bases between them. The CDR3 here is CASSYGPRYGYTF. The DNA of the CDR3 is TGTGCCAGCAGTTACGGGCCTCGGTATGGCTACACCTTC.

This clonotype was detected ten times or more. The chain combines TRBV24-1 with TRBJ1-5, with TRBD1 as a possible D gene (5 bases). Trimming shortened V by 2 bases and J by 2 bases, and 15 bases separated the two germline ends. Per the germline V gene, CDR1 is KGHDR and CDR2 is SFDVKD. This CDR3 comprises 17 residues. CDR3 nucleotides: TGTGCCACCAGTGATTCCCGGGGCCCTGGTCGCAATCAGCCCCAGCATTTT. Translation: CATSDSRGPGRNQPQHF.

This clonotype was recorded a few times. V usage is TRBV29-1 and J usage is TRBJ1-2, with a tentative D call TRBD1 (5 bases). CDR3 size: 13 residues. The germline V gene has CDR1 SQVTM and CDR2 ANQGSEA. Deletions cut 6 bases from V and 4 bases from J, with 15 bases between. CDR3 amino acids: CSVTEPIGYGYTF. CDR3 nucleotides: TGCAGCGTGACAGAACCGATAGGCTATGGCTACACCTTC.

CDR3 nucleotide sequence: TGTGCCAGCAGACCACTAGCGGGAGGTTGGGATACGCAGTATTTT. Translating it yields CASRPLAGGWDTQYF. V is TRBV6-2 or TRBV6-3 and J is TRBJ2-3; TRBD2 aligns across 12 bases. The CDR3 sequence is 15 residues long. In germline, CDR1 is MNHEY, CDR2 SVGEGT. V lost 6 bases, J lost 6 bases, and 7 bases stayed unmatched.

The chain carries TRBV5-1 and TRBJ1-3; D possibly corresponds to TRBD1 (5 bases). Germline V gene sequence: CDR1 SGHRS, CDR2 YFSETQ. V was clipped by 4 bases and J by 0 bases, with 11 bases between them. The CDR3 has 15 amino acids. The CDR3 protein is CASSPDGTSGNTIYF. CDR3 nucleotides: TGCGCCAGCAGCCCGGACGGGACCTCTGGAAACACCATATATTTT.

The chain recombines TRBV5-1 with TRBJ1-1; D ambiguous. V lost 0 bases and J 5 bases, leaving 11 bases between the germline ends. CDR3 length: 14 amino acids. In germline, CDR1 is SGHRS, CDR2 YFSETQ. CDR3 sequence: CASSLEGLWTEAFF. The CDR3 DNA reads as TGCGCCAGCAGCTTGGAGGGTTTGTGGACTGAAGCTTTCTTT.

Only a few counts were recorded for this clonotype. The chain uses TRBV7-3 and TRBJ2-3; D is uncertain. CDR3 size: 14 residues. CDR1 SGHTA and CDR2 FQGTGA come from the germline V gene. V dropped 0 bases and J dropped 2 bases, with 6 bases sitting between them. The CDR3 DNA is TGTGCCAGCAGCTTAACGCTGGCCACAGATACGCAGTATTTT. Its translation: CASSLTLATDTQYF.

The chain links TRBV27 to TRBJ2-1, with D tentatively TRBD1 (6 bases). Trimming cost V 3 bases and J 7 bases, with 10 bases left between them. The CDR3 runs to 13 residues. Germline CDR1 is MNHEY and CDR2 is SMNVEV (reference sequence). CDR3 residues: CASSFQGTNEQFF. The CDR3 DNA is TGTGCCAGCAGTTTCCAGGGGACGAATGAGCAGTTCTTC.

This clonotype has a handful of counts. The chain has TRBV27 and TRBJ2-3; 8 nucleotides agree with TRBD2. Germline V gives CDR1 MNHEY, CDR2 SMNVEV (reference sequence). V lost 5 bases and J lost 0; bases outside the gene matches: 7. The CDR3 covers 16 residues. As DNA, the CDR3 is TGTGCCAGCAGTATCCGACTAGCGCCGAGCACAGATACGCAGTATTTT. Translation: CASSIRLAPSTDTQYF.

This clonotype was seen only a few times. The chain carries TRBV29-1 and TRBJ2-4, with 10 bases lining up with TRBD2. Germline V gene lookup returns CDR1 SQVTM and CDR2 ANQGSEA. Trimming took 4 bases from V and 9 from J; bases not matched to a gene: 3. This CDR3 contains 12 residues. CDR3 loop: CSVGAGGGIQYF. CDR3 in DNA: TGCAGCGTTGGAGCGGGGGGGGGCATTCAGTACTTC.

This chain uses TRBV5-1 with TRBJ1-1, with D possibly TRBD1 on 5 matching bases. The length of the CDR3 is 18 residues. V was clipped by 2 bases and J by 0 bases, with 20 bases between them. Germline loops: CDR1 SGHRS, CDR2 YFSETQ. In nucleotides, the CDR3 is TGCGCCAGCAGCTTCACATTATCAACAGGCATTCTGAACACTGAAGCTTTCTTT. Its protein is CASSFTLSTGILNTEAFF. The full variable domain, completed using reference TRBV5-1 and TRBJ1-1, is KAGVTQTPRYLIKTRGQQVTLSCSPISGHRSVSWYQQTPGQGLQFLFEYFSETQRNKGNFPGRFSGRQFSNSRSEMNVSTLELGDSALYLCASSFTLSTGILNTEAFFGQGTRLTVV.